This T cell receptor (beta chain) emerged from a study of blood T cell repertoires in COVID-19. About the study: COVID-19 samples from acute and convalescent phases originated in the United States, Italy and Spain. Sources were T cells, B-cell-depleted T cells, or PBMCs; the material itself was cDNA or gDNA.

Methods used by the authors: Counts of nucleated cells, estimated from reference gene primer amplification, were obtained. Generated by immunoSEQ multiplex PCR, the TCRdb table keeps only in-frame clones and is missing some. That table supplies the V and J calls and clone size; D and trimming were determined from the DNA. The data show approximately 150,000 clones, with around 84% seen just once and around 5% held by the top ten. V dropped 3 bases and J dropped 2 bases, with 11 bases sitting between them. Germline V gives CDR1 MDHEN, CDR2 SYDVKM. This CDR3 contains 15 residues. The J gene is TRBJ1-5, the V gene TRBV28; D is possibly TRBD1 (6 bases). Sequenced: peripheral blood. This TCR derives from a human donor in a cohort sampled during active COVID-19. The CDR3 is CASSFFAGGNQPQHF. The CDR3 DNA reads TGTGCCAGCAGTTTTTTTGCAGGGGGCAATCAGCCCCAGCATTTT.